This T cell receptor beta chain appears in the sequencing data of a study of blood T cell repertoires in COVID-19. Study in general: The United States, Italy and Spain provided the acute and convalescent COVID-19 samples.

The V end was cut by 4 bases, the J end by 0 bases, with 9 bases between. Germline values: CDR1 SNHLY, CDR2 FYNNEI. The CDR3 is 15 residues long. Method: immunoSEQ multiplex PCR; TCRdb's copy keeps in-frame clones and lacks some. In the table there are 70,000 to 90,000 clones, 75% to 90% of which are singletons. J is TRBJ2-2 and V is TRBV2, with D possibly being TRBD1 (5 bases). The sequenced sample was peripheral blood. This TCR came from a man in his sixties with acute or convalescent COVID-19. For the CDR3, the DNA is TGTGCCAGCAGTGCCGGCAGGGCGAACACCGGGGAGCTGTTTTTT. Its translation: CASSAGRANTGELFF.